One sample yielded the 23 T cell receptor beta chains listed below, sequenced in a study of blood T cell repertoires in COVID-19. This table comes from immunoSEQ multiplex PCR, and its TCRdb copy is limited to in-frame clones, with some not included. This sample has approximately 230,000 clones, with about 86% found just once. Material: peripheral blood. Every receptor here comes from a man older than 75 with acute or convalescent COVID-19.

This chain joins TRBV29-1 and TRBJ2-3, with unresolved D. There are 13 residues in the CDR3. Looked up from germline, CDR1 is SQVTM and CDR2 is ANQGSEA. The V gene lost 5 bases and the J gene lost 4 bases, with 13 bases spanning the gap. The CDR3 region is CSVSEPYPDTQYF. CDR3 nucleotide sequence: TGCAGCGTTTCTGAGCCATACCCAGATACGCAGTATTTT.

Concerning this clone itself: The same CDR3 is also encoded by other DNA sequences in this sample. The gene calls are TRBV3-1 (or the pseudogene TRBV3-2) and TRBJ2-6, with D possibly TRBD1 on 6 matching bases. V was trimmed by 4 bases and J by 1 base, leaving 8 bases between them. This CDR3 comprises 15 residues. Germline V gives CDR1 LGHDT, CDR2 YNNKEL (reference sequence). CDR3 sequence (DNA): TGTGCCAGCAGCCCGAGGGGGTCTGGGGCCAACGTCCTGACTTTC. Its protein is CASSPRGSGANVLTF.

The chain is built from TRBV9 and TRBJ2-3; tentative D call: TRBD2 (5 bases). Trimming shortened V by 4 bases and J by 5 bases, and 11 bases separated the two germline ends. The CDR3 is 13 amino acids. Germline V gives CDR1 SGDLS, CDR2 YYNGEE. CDR3: CASSLGLGDTQYF. The CDR3 DNA sequence: TGTGCCAGCAGCTTAGGACTGGGAGATACGCAGTATTTT.

This chain connects TRBV5-1 to TRBJ1-6, with 10 bases matching TRBD1. The CDR3 has 15 residues. Trimming cost V 0 bases and J 8 bases; bases outside gene matches: 2. From germline, CDR1 is SGHRS and CDR2 YFSETQ. Written as DNA, the CDR3 is TGCGCCAGCAGCTTGGCCGGGACAGGGGATTCACCCCTCCACTTT. It is translated as CASSLAGTGDSPLHF.

The genes are TRBV5-1 and TRBJ2-7; the D gene is possibly TRBD2 (6 bases). The germline V gene encodes CDR1 SGHRS and CDR2 YFSETQ. The V and J ends lost 0 bases and 5 bases respectively, with 12 bases between them. The CDR3 is made up of 14 amino acids. CDR3 nucleotide sequence: TGCGCCAGCAGCTTGGTCGGAGGGCTCGACGAGCAGTACTTC. Amino acid sequence: CASSLVGGLDEQYF.

The chain combines TRBV7-2 with TRBJ2-1; 9 bases map to TRBD2. In germline, CDR1 is SGHTA, CDR2 FQGNSA. The junction had 8 bases not matched to a gene; V was cut back by 4 bases and J by 4 bases. The CDR3 spans 16 residues. CDR3 DNA: TGTGCCAGCAGCTCCTCTGGCGGGGGGGTTTACAATGAGCAGTTCTTC. Amino acids: CASSSSGGGVYNEQFF. Supplemented by reference TRBV7-2 and TRBJ2-1, the full variable domain reads GAGVSQSPSNKVTEKGKDVELRCDPISGHTALYWYRQSLGQGLEFLIYFQGNSAPDKSGLPSDRFSAERTGGSVSTLTIQRTQQEDSAVYLCASSSSGGGVYNEQFFGPGTRLTVL.

J is TRBJ2-5 and V is TRBV5-1; TRBD1 agrees at 7 bases. Trimming at V came to 2 bases and at J to 1 base, leaving 8 bases not matched to a gene. This CDR3 spans 16 amino acids. CDR1 is SGHRS, CDR2 YFSETQ, per germline. The CDR3 bases are TGCGCCAGCAGCTTTGAAAGGGGGCCCACCCAAGAGACCCAGTACTTC. Protein product: CASSFERGPTQETQYF.

The rearrangement uses TRBV25-1 and TRBJ2-7, with D unresolved. Germline V gene lookup returns CDR1 MGHDK and CDR2 SYGVNS. V lost 1 base to trimming and J lost 0 bases, with 7 bases between them. This CDR3 spans 14 amino acids. The CDR3 bases are TGTGCCAGCAGTGAATTTACGGGCTCCTACGAGCAGTACTTC. Amino acid sequence: CASSEFTGSYEQYF.

The rearrangement uses TRBV11-3 and TRBJ2-7, with 7 bases that match TRBD1. The CDR3 totals 13 residues. Germline V gene data show CDR1 as SGHNT and CDR2 as YENEEA. The V and J ends lost 4 bases and 1 base, in that order; junction bases with no gene match: 1. This chain's CDR3 is CASSSGQSYEQYF. The CDR3 region has the DNA TGTGCCAGCAGCTCGGGACAGTCCTACGAGCAGTACTTC.

V usage is TRBV15 and J usage is TRBJ2-7, with 7 bases aligning to TRBD1. CDR1 is LNHNV and CDR2 is YYDKDF in the germline V gene (reference sequence). The CDR3 is 14 residues long. The V gene end was trimmed by 5 bases and the J gene end by 2 bases; junction bases not matched to a gene: 6. This CDR3 reads CATSGRTGPYEQYF. The CDR3 DNA follows: TGTGCCACCAGCGGACGGACAGGACCCTACGAGCAGTACTTC.

In its sample, this clone was seen once. The J gene is TRBJ2-3, the V gene TRBV28; 7 bases fit TRBD1. J lost 2 bases, V lost 4 bases, and 6 bases had no gene match. The CDR3 runs to 15 residues. Looked up from germline, CDR1 is MDHEN and CDR2 is SYDVKM. The CDR3 is CASSSRTGLTDTQYF. CDR3 nucleotide sequence: TGTGCCAGCAGTTCAAGGACAGGTCTCACAGATACGCAGTATTTT.

The chain carries TRBV6-2 or TRBV6-3 and TRBJ1-1; the match to TRBD1 covers 9 bases. Germline V gene lookup returns CDR1 MNHEY and CDR2 SVGEGT. CDR3 length: 17 residues. Trimming took 6 bases from V and 4 from J; bases not matched to a gene: 15. The CDR3 here is CASSPGQGQRVSTEAFF. The CDR3 bases are TGTGCCAGCAGCCCTGGACAGGGGCAGCGGGTGAGCACTGAAGCTTTCTTT.

The chain couples TRBV7-9 to TRBJ1-4, with 8 bases lining up with TRBD1. V lost 5 bases to trimming and J lost 5 bases; unmatched junction nucleotides: 4. This CDR3 spans 14 amino acids. Germline V gives CDR1 SEHNR, CDR2 FQNEAQ (reference sequence). The CDR3 nucleotides are TGTGCCAGCAGCAGCCGACAGGGGAATGAAAAACTGTTTTTT. It is translated as CASSSRQGNEKLFF. Filled out from reference TRBV7-9 and TRBJ1-4, the complete variable domain reads DTGVSQNPRHKITKRGQNVTFRCDPISEHNRLYWYRQTLGQGPEFLTYFQNEAQLEKSRLLSDRFSAERPKGSFSTLEIQRTEQGDSAMYLCASSSRQGNEKLFFGSGTQLSVL.

The rearrangement links TRBV29-1 to TRBJ2-1; maybe TRBD2 (6 bases). The CDR3 is 14 amino acids. Germline V lookup: CDR1 SQVTM, CDR2 ANQGSEA. V shed 3 bases and J shed 8 bases, with 17 bases lying between them. The CDR3 region is CSVDYIGRDDEQFF. CDR3 DNA: TGCAGCGTTGACTACATAGGGCGGGACGATGAGCAGTTCTTC.

The V call is TRBV27, the J call TRBJ1-3; D not certain. The CDR3 runs 16 residues. Trimming shortened V by 4 bases and J by 0 bases, and 13 bases separated the two germline ends. Germline loops: CDR1 MNHEY, CDR2 SMNVEV (reference sequence). The CDR3, as DNA: TGTGCCAGCAGTTACCCTGGAGCCATCTCTGGAAACACCATATATTTT. It specifies CASSYPGAISGNTIYF.

CDR3 in DNA: TGTGCCAGCAGCCTTTCCGGACAGGCCGAAGCTTTCTTT. Translated: CASSLSGQAEAFF. The chain links TRBV14 to TRBJ1-1; the match to TRBD1 covers 7 bases. There are 13 residues in the CDR3. J gave up 8 bases and V 4 bases, and 7 bases lay outside the gene matches. Germline V gene sequence: CDR1 SGHDN, CDR2 FVKESK. Together with reference TRBV14 and TRBJ1-1, the CDR3 gives the full variable domain: EAGVTQFPSHSVIEKGQTVTLRCDPISGHDNLYWYRRVMGKEIKFLLHFVKESKQDESGMPNNRFLAERTGGTYSTLKVQPAELEDSGVYFCASSLSGQAEAFFGQGTRLTVV.

The chain has TRBV6-2 or TRBV6-3 and TRBJ2-1; D is ambiguous. The germline V and J ends were trimmed by 7 bases and 7 bases, with 17 bases remaining between them. Germline CDR1 MNHEY, CDR2 SVGEGT. CDR3 length: 14 residues. This CDR3 is CASTPPRVGNEQFF. The DNA for the CDR3 is TGTGCCAGCACCCCTCCTCGCGTCGGGAATGAGCAGTTCTTC.

The CDR3 DNA follows: TGCGCCAGTAATCCCGGGACAGGGGTCCCCTACAATGAGCAGTTCTTC. Protein sequence: CASNPGTGVPYNEQFF. The chain is built from TRBV5-1 and TRBJ2-1; TRBD1 agrees at 10 bases. Germline values: CDR1 SGHRS, CDR2 YFSETQ. The CDR3 is 16 residues long. The V gene end was trimmed by 8 bases and the J gene end by 2 bases; junction bases not matched to a gene: 10.

The chain recombines TRBV27 with TRBJ1-2; D remains unclear. Germline V gene sequence: CDR1 MNHEY, CDR2 SMNVEV (reference sequence). This CDR3 has 13 amino acids. V was shortened by 3 bases and J by 3 bases, with 8 bases between the two germline ends. DNA of the CDR3: TGTGCCAGCAGTTTGCGGCCAGACTATGGCTACACCTTC. This codes for CASSLRPDYGYTF.

Notes on this clone: The same CDR3 can be traced to other DNA sequences in this sample. The chain carries TRBV7-2 and TRBJ1-2; 9 bases fit TRBD1. Unmatched junction bases numbered 4, after V lost 3 bases and J lost 5 bases. Germline V gene data show CDR1 as SGHTA and CDR2 as FQGNSA. The CDR3 is 14 residues long. CDR3 loop: CASSLSTGGYGYTF. The CDR3 DNA follows: TGTGCCAGCAGCTTGTCGACAGGGGGTTATGGCTACACCTTC.

This clone was seen once. A junction boundary mismatches the germline segment, possibly from a read error. The chain combines TRBV6-6 with TRBJ2-2, with a weak D call TRBD1 (6 bases). The CDR3 extends over 16 amino acids. Germline lookup yields CDR1 MNHNY and CDR2 SVGAGI (reference sequence). CDR3 sequence (DNA): TGTGCCAGCAGTTACTATCGGACAGCGAATACCGGGGAGCTGTTTTTT. Its translation is CASSYYRTANTGELFF.

The chain joins TRBV6-5 to TRBJ1-1, with D maybe TRBD1 (5 bases). The CDR3 is 14 amino acids. Germline CDR1 and CDR2: MNHEY and SVGAGI. Trimming took off 2 bases at V and 4 bases at J, with 11 bases between the two ends. DNA for the CDR3: TGTGCCAGCAGTTACGGAGGGGTAGGCACTGAAGCTTTCTTT. Its translation: CASSYGGVGTEAFF.

The rearrangement uses TRBV6-2 or TRBV6-3 and TRBJ2-5; 13 bases agree with TRBD2. This CDR3 comprises 17 residues. The junction had 10 bases not matched to a gene; V was cut back by 6 bases and J by 3 bases. Germline loops: CDR1 MNHEY, CDR2 SVGEGT. The CDR3 bases are TGTGCCAGCAGCCGAATCCCACTAGCGGGAGGGAAAGAGACCCAGTACTTC. Protein sequence: CASSRIPLAGGKETQYF.